This TCR beta chain comes out of a study of blood T cell repertoires in COVID-19. Study context: The United States, Italy and Spain supplied acute and convalescent COVID-19 samples.

In the original workflow: Amplified reference gene primers provided the basis for estimating nucleated cell counts. The data were produced by immunoSEQ multiplex PCR, yet TCRdb's version contains in-frame clones alone and is incomplete. D and trimming come from the DNA, and the V and J calls and clone size come from that table. This table has 45,000 to 60,000 clones, 60% to 85% appearing once. V shed 5 bases, J shed 0 bases, and the junction held 6 bases outside the gene matches. There are 15 residues in the CDR3. Germline V gene lookup returns CDR1 KGHSH and CDR2 LQKENI. The gene calls are TRBV18 and TRBJ2-7; 8 bases match TRBD1. The source material was peripheral blood. This TCR was recovered from a human donor with active or convalescent COVID-19. The donor label of this sample is uncertain. CDR3 DNA: TGTGCCAGCTCAGACAGGGGAGGCGGCTCCTACGAGCAGTACTTC. Translating gives CASSDRGGGSYEQYF.